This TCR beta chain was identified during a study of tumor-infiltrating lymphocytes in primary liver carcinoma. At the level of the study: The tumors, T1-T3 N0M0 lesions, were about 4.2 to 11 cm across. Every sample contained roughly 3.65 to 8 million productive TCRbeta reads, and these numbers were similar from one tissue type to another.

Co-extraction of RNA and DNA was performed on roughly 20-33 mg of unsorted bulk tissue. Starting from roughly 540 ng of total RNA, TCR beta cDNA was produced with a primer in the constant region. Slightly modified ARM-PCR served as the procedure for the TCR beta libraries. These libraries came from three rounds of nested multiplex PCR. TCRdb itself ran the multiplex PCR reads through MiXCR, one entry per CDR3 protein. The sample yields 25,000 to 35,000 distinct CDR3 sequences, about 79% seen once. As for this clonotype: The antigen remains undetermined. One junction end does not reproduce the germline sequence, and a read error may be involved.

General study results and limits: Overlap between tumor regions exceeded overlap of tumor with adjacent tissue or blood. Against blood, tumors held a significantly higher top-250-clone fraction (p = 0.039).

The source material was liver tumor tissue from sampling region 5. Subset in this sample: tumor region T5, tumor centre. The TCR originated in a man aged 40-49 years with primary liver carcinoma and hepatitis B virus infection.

Written as DNA, the CDR3 is TGCGCCAGCAGCCAAACAGGGGTTAGAGGATACACCTTC. As protein: CASSQTGVRGYTF. This chain links TRBV11-2 with TRBJ1-2, with TRBD1 matching 7 bases. The CDR3 covers 13 residues. The germline V gene encodes CDR1 SGHAT and CDR2 FQNNGV.